Listed below are T cell receptor beta chains from one sample, sequenced in a study of blood T cell repertoires in COVID-19. Measured with immunoSEQ multiplex PCR; TCRdb has only the in-frame clones, and not every one. Of roughly 70,000 clones in the sample, roughly 70% were seen once. The sequenced sample was peripheral blood. The receptors originated from a man aged 55 to 70 with acute or convalescent COVID-19. CDR3s include the opening cysteine and the closing phenylalanine or tryptophan. Fields, in order: J gene, D gene, clone size, V gene, CDR3 DNA, CDR3 protein. A D gene is named only where the DNA matches it firmly. Only some rows state a clone size, as once, few, many or a class for expanded clones.

J gene: TRBJ1-5; D gene: TRBD1; clone size: .; V gene: TRBV10-3; CDR3 DNA: TGTGCCATCAGTGCGACAGGGGGAGGGCAGCCCCAGCATTTT; CDR3 protein: CAISATGGGQPQHF
J gene: TRBJ2-5; D gene: TRBD1; clone size: .; V gene: TRBV19; CDR3 DNA: TGTGCCAGTAGTATAAAGGACAGGGTTCAAGAGACCCAGTACTTC; CDR3 protein: CASSIKDRVQETQYF
J gene: TRBJ1-2; D gene: TRBD1; clone size: .; V gene: TRBV28; CDR3 DNA: TGTGCCAGCACCCCTCGGACAGGTCATGGCTACACCTTC; CDR3 protein: CASTPRTGHGYTF
J gene: TRBJ1-1; D gene: .; clone size: .; V gene: TRBV19; CDR3 DNA: TGTGCCAGTAATCAAAGGAGGGAACACGAAGCTTTCTTT; CDR3 protein: CASNQRREHEAFF
J gene: TRBJ2-2; D gene: .; clone size: .; V gene: TRBV2; CDR3 DNA: TGTGCCAGCAGTGAACAGGGGATGAGGAACACCGGGGAGCTGTTTTTT; CDR3 protein: CASSEQGMRNTGELFF
J gene: TRBJ2-2; D gene: TRBD2; clone size: once; V gene: TRBV28; CDR3 DNA: TGTGCCAGCAGTATCGGTGGACTAGCGGGTAACACCGGGGAGCTGTTTTTT; CDR3 protein: CASSIGGLAGNTGELFF
J gene: TRBJ1-5; D gene: .; clone size: .; V gene: TRBV6-6; CDR3 DNA: TGTGCCAGCACCGCCACAAAGGGGCAGCCCCAGCATTTT; CDR3 protein: CASTATKGQPQHF
J gene: TRBJ1-2; D gene: .; clone size: .; V gene: TRBV19; CDR3 DNA: TGTGCCAGCCGTTTTGAGGCCCCATATGGCTACACCTTC; CDR3 protein: CASRFEAPYGYTF
J gene: TRBJ2-3; D gene: .; clone size: .; V gene: TRBV6-5; CDR3 DNA: TGTGCCAGCACCCCAGGGGAAACAGATACGCAGTATTTT; CDR3 protein: CASTPGETDTQYF
J gene: TRBJ2-3; D gene: TRBD2; clone size: few; V gene: TRBV27; CDR3 DNA: TGTGCCAGCAGTTCTCCGCGGGAGTTGTCAGATACGCAGTATTTT; CDR3 protein: CASSSPRELSDTQYF
J gene: TRBJ2-5; D gene: TRBD2; clone size: .; V gene: TRBV28; CDR3 DNA: TGTGCCAGCACCCGAGGACTAGCGGGGGGCAGGACCCAGTACTTC; CDR3 protein: CASTRGLAGGRTQYF
J gene: TRBJ1-4; D gene: .; clone size: .; V gene: TRBV18; CDR3 DNA: TGTGCCAGCTCACCGACGATCAGGGGCGCAGGGGAAAAACTGTTTTTT; CDR3 protein: CASSPTIRGAGEKLFF
J gene: TRBJ1-4; D gene: TRBD1; clone size: .; V gene: TRBV9; CDR3 DNA: TGTGCCAGCAGCGTAGAGCTCATTAACAGGGGGAATGAAAAACTGTTTTTT; CDR3 protein: CASSVELINRGNEKLFF
J gene: TRBJ2-2; D gene: .; clone size: once; V gene: TRBV4-2; CDR3 DNA: TGTGCCAGCAGCCAAGAGAGGAGGGGGGGCGAAACCGGGGAGCTGTTTTTT; CDR3 protein: CASSQERRGGETGELFF
J gene: TRBJ2-7; D gene: .; clone size: .; V gene: TRBV15; CDR3 DNA: TGTGCCACCAGCGGATCAGGGGCTTACTGGTGCGAGCAGTACTTC; CDR3 protein: CATSGSGAYWCEQYF
J gene: TRBJ2-2; D gene: TRBD2; clone size: .; V gene: TRBV5-8; CDR3 DNA: TGTGCCAGCAGCTTGCCTACTAGCGGGATTGACACCGGGGAGCTGTTTTTT; CDR3 protein: CASSLPTSGIDTGELFF
J gene: TRBJ2-1; D gene: .; clone size: .; V gene: TRBV7-2; CDR3 DNA: TGTGCCAGCAGCTCCGCGGGCCCCAATGAGCAGTTCTTC; CDR3 protein: CASSSAGPNEQFF
J gene: TRBJ2-7; D gene: TRBD2; clone size: .; V gene: TRBV5-5; CDR3 DNA: TGTGCCAGCAGCCCTAGACTAGCGGGAGGAGAAACCTACGAGCAGTACTTC; CDR3 protein: CASSPRLAGGETYEQYF
J gene: TRBJ2-2; D gene: TRBD1; clone size: few; V gene: TRBV7-2; CDR3 DNA: TGTGCCAGCAGCCAAGACAGGGAGGGGGAGCTGTTTTTT; CDR3 protein: CASSQDREGELFF
J gene: TRBJ1-4; D gene: .; clone size: .; V gene: TRBV11-2; CDR3 DNA: TGTGCCAGCAGCACAAAGTACAGGGAAAAACTGTTTTTT; CDR3 protein: CASSTKYREKLFF
J gene: TRBJ2-7; D gene: TRBD1; clone size: .; V gene: TRBV24-1; CDR3 DNA: TGTGCCACCAGTGACCCTTTGGGGACAGGGTCCTACGAGCAGTACTTC; CDR3 protein: CATSDPLGTGSYEQYF
J gene: TRBJ2-2; D gene: TRBD2; clone size: .; V gene: TRBV19; CDR3 DNA: TGTGCCAGTAGTATCAGCGGGGGAGACACCGGGGAGCTGTTTTTT; CDR3 protein: CASSISGGDTGELFF
J gene: TRBJ1-3; D gene: TRBD1; clone size: .; V gene: TRBV24-1; CDR3 DNA: TGTGCCACCAGTGACCGGACAGGTGGTGGAAACACCATATATTTT; CDR3 protein: CATSDRTGGGNTIYF
J gene: TRBJ1-5; D gene: TRBD1; clone size: .; V gene: TRBV6-1; CDR3 DNA: TGTGCCAGCAGTGTATTGGACAGGGCATTATTGCAGCCCCAGCATTTT; CDR3 protein: CASSVLDRALLQPQHF
J gene: TRBJ2-2; D gene: TRBD2; clone size: once; V gene: TRBV10-3; CDR3 DNA: TGTGCCATCAGTGTTAGTCTAGCGGTCGGGGAGCTGTTTTTT; CDR3 protein: CAISVSLAVGELFF
J gene: TRBJ2-3; D gene: .; clone size: .; V gene: TRBV5-4; CDR3 DNA: TGTGCCAGCAGCTTGGCCGCAGGGGCTCGAATGGATACGCAGTATTTT; CDR3 protein: CASSLAAGARMDTQYF
J gene: TRBJ1-4; D gene: .; clone size: .; V gene: TRBV7-8; CDR3 DNA: TGTGCCAGCAGCTTAGTTCTTGGAGGTCTTAATGAAAAACTGTTTTTT; CDR3 protein: CASSLVLGGLNEKLFF